Listed here are 24 T cell receptor beta chains from one sample, sequenced in a study of blood T cell repertoires in COVID-19. Only in-frame clones appear in the TCRdb table, and some are missing; sequencing was by immunoSEQ multiplex PCR. The data hold roughly 47,000 clones, with over 75% observed a single time. Sequenced sample: peripheral blood. The receptors were sampled from a man aged 45-65 years with acute or convalescent COVID-19.

This chain's CDR3 is CASSIVFSSRTEAFF. The CDR3 region has the DNA TGTGCCAGTAGTATAGTGTTCTCCTCGCGCACTGAAGCTTTCTTT. V and J are TRBV19 and TRBJ1-1; D is undetermined. CDR1 LNHDA and CDR2 SQIVND come from the germline V gene (reference sequence). The V and J ends lost 1 base and 4 bases respectively, with 13 bases between them. The CDR3 loop spans 15 amino acids.

The chain has TRBV11-1 and TRBJ2-7; TRBD1 matches 8 bases. Germline V gene data show CDR1 as SGHAT and CDR2 as FQDESV (reference sequence). The ends lost 5 bases at V and 2 bases at J; junction bases unmatched: 2. The CDR3 has 13 residues. The DNA for the CDR3 is TGTGCCAGCAGCCGGGACAGGACCTACGAGCAGTACTTC. Translating gives CASSRDRTYEQYF.

The chain couples TRBV19 to TRBJ1-4; 7 nucleotides agree with TRBD1. Germline V lookup: CDR1 LNHDA, CDR2 SQIVND (reference sequence). This CDR3 spans 14 amino acids. V trimming: 7 bases; J trimming: 7 bases; junction bases outside the gene matches: 9. CDR3 bases: TGTGCCAGTACCGAGGGACAGAGGGGTGAAAAACTGTTTTTT. Encoded protein: CASTEGQRGEKLFF.

The chain is built from TRBV6-5 and TRBJ2-1; a possible D gene is TRBD1 (6 bases). Per germline, CDR1 MNHEY and CDR2 SVGAGI. Trimming took 8 bases from V and 6 from J, leaving 17 bases between them. The CDR3 covers 14 residues. The CDR3 DNA follows: TGTGCCAGCCGAAAAATGCTAGGGGGCAATGAGCAGTTCTTC. Encoded protein: CASRKMLGGNEQFF.

In its sample, this clone was seen a few times. This chain connects TRBV4-1 to TRBJ2-1, with 8 positions matching TRBD2. The junction had 7 bases not matched to a gene; V was cut back by 2 bases and J by 4 bases. The CDR3 contains 16 residues. Germline CDR1 and CDR2: MGHRA and YSYEKL. Here the CDR3 DNA reads TGCGCCAGCAGCCAAACTGAGCGGGAGAGTTACAATGAGCAGTTCTTC. Its protein is CASSQTERESYNEQFF.

The chain joins TRBV12-5 to TRBJ2-7, with D possibly being TRBD1 (5 bases). This CDR3 region has 13 residues. V shed 8 bases and J shed 2 bases, with 13 bases lying between them. From germline, CDR1 is LGHNT and CDR2 FRNRAP. This CDR3 is CASTLDSPYEQYF. In DNA form, the CDR3 reads TGTGCTAGTACCCTCGACAGCCCCTACGAGCAGTACTTC. The whole variable domain, remainder taken from reference TRBV12-5 and TRBJ2-7, is DARVTQTPRHKVTEMGQEVTMRCQPILGHNTVFWYRQTMMQGLELLAYFRNRAPLDDSGMPKDRFSAEMPDATLATLKIQPSEPRDSAVYFCASTLDSPYEQYFGPGTRLTVT.

V usage is TRBV19 and J usage is TRBJ2-3, with D possibly matching TRBD1 (6 bases). V lost 2 bases, J lost 4 bases, and 7 bases lay in between. Germline V gene data show CDR1 as LNHDA and CDR2 as SQIVND (reference sequence). This CDR3 is 13 amino acids long. The CDR3 loop reads CASSIQGSDTQYF. CDR3 nucleotide sequence: TGTGCCAGTAGTATACAGGGGTCAGATACGCAGTATTTT.

The V gene is TRBV19, the J gene TRBJ2-3; 14 bases align to TRBD2. Germline CDR1 and CDR2: LNHDA and SQIVND (reference sequence). CDR3 length: 15 amino acids. Losses at the gene ends were 3 bases for V and 8 bases for J; bases not matched to a gene: 4. CDR3 coding DNA: TGTGCCAGTAGTATGGGACTAGCGGGGGCCGTTACGCAGTATTTT. It encodes CASSMGLAGAVTQYF.

J is TRBJ2-7 and V is TRBV6-6, with 7 bases identical to TRBD1. CDR3 size: 14 residues. Germline CDR1 and CDR2: MNHNY and SVGAGI (reference sequence). V was pared by 10 bases and J by 3 bases, with 12 bases of the junction left unmatched. The CDR3 sequence: CATSLGDRVYEQYF. The CDR3 DNA reads TGTGCCACCTCGCTAGGGGACAGAGTCTACGAGCAGTACTTC.

The J gene is TRBJ2-2, the V gene TRBV21-1; the table calls TRBD2, which could not be checked here. TRBV21-1 is assigned pseudogene status. This CDR3 comprises 16 residues. The CDR3 loop is CASSSRRGMHTGELFF. The CDR3 region has the DNA TGTGCCAGCAGCTCAAGAAGAGGGATGCACACCGGGGAGCTGTTTTTT.

The chain uses TRBV6-5 and TRBJ2-7; 7 nucleotides agree with TRBD1. The CDR3 covers 14 residues. Germline V gene sequence: CDR1 MNHEY, CDR2 SVGAGI. The trim removed 7 bases at V and 1 base at J, leaving 7 bases unmatched. CDR3 region: CASIRQGGSYEQYF. CDR3 DNA sequence: TGTGCCAGCATTCGACAGGGCGGGTCCTACGAGCAGTACTTC.

The CDR3 region has the DNA TGTGCCAGCAGCGTAGTTCCATTCCAAGAGACCCAGTACTTC. Translating it yields CASSVVPFQETQYF. The J gene is TRBJ2-5, the V gene TRBV9; no definite D call. Trimming shortened V by 0 bases and J by 1 base, and 7 bases separated the two germline ends. Looked up from germline, CDR1 is SGDLS and CDR2 is YYNGEE. This CDR3 is 14 amino acids long.

V gene TRBV3-1 (or the pseudogene TRBV3-2) combines with J gene TRBJ1-5; the D is unclear. The germline V gene encodes CDR1 LGHDT and CDR2 YNNKEL (reference sequence). This CDR3 region has 15 residues. Between the trimmed V and J ends, which lost 3 bases and 1 base, there was a span of 10 bases. In DNA, the CDR3 is TGTGCCAGCAGCCAGGCCGCGGGGAGCAATCAGCCCCAGCATTTT. It specifies CASSQAAGSNQPQHF.

Details on this clone: Other DNA sequences in the sample encode the same CDR3. The rearrangement uses TRBV5-1 and TRBJ2-5, with 7 bases that match TRBD1. Germline V gene data show CDR1 as SGHRS and CDR2 as YFSETQ. Germline trimming cut 4 bases from V and 2 bases from J; bases unmatched to any gene: 5. The CDR3 is 14 residues long. CDR3 nucleotide sequence: TGCGCCAGCAGCCTGCCGGGACAGCAAGAGACCCAGTACTTC. Amino acid sequence: CASSLPGQQETQYF.

The rearrangement joins TRBV10-3 to TRBJ1-2, with TRBD1 as a possible D gene (6 bases). V was pared by 11 bases and J by 4 bases, with 20 bases between. The V gene's germline CDR1 is ENHRY and CDR2 SYGVKD. This CDR3 is built from 14 residues. CDR3 region: CAVKDVTGVYGYTF. The DNA of the CDR3 is TGTGCCGTCAAAGACGTGACAGGCGTCTATGGCTACACCTTC.

This rearrangement joins TRBV2 to TRBJ1-1, with D perhaps matching TRBD1 (6 bases). The CDR3 runs to 15 residues. V was pared by 2 bases and J by 2 bases, with 12 bases between. Germline V gene data show CDR1 as SNHLY and CDR2 as FYNNEI. CDR3 amino acids: CASSESGGGNTEAFF. The CDR3 DNA reads TGTGCCAGCAGTGAATCGGGGGGCGGAAACACTGAAGCTTTCTTT.

The chain employs TRBV28 and TRBJ1-1, with D unresolved. The V end lost 3 bases, the J end lost 1 base, and 9 bases lay between the germline ends. In germline, CDR1 is MDHEN, CDR2 SYDVKM. The CDR3 consists of 14 residues. CDR3 DNA: TGTGCCAGCAGTTTTGGGGAGGGGAACACTGAAGCTTTCTTT. Encoded protein: CASSFGEGNTEAFF.

The chain uses TRBV7-2 and TRBJ2-7, with D perhaps matching TRBD1 (5 bases). The length of the CDR3 is 14 residues. With 1 base removed from V and 5 bases from J, the gap between germline ends came to 12 bases. CDR1 is SGHTA and CDR2 is FQGNSA in the germline V gene. CDR3 amino acids: CASSLVQGPNEQYF. CDR3 nucleotide sequence: TGTGCCAGCAGCTTAGTTCAGGGCCCCAACGAGCAGTACTTC.

The chain uses TRBV6-2 or TRBV6-3 and TRBJ2-2; tentatively, D is TRBD2 (5 bases). The ends were cut back, 2 bases at V and 4 bases at J, with 11 bases in the middle. Germline lookup yields CDR1 MNHEY and CDR2 SVGEGT. This CDR3 spans 15 amino acids. This chain's CDR3 is CASSYDSSPTGELFF. The CDR3 nucleotides read TGTGCCAGCAGTTACGATTCTAGCCCCACCGGGGAGCTGTTTTTT.

The V gene is TRBV19, the J gene TRBJ2-1; 8 bases are shared with TRBD2. J was trimmed by 0 bases and V by 5 bases; bases with no gene match: 3. The germline CDR1 and CDR2 sequences are LNHDA and SQIVND (reference sequence). The CDR3 has 15 amino acids. In DNA, the CDR3 is TGTGCCAGTAGTTCACTAGCGGACTCCTACAATGAGCAGTTCTTC. Protein: CASSSLADSYNEQFF. The whole variable domain, filled in from reference TRBV19 and TRBJ2-1, reads DGGITQSPKYLFRKEGQNVTLSCEQNLNHDAMYWYRQDPGQGLRLIYYSQIVNDFQKGDIAEGYSVSREKKESFPLTVTSAQKNPTAFYLCASSSLADSYNEQFFGPGTRLTVL.

This rearrangement joins TRBV14 to TRBJ1-5; tentatively, D is TRBD1 (5 bases). The CDR3 has 13 residues. The germline V gene has CDR1 SGHDN and CDR2 FVKESK. The V gene lost 1 base and the J gene lost 7 bases, with 8 bases spanning the gap. As DNA, the CDR3 is TGTGCCAGCAGCCAAGGCCCAGGGCAGCCCCAGCATTTT. It is translated as CASSQGPGQPQHF.

This chain links TRBV5-1 with TRBJ1-1, with TRBD1 identical over 12 bases. Trimming at V came to 4 bases and at J to 4 bases, leaving 2 bases not matched to a gene. The CDR3 contains 14 residues. Germline V gives CDR1 SGHRS, CDR2 YFSETQ. CDR3 region: CASSPGQGATEAFF. The CDR3 coding sequence is TGCGCCAGCAGCCCGGGACAGGGGGCCACTGAAGCTTTCTTT.

CDR3 DNA: TGTGCCAGCAGCGTAGATGGGACAGGGGGAACAAACACCATATATTTT. Protein product: CASSVDGTGGTNTIYF. The V and J genes are TRBV9 and TRBJ1-3; TRBD1 matches at 11 bases. The CDR3 covers 16 residues. CDR1 and CDR2 from the germline V gene are SGDLS and YYNGEE. After removal of 0 bases from V and 6 bases from J, the junction contained 5 bases not matched to a gene.

The rearrangement joins TRBV9 to TRBJ2-7, with 11 bases aligning to TRBD1. Germline CDR1 SGDLS, CDR2 YYNGEE. This CDR3 has 16 residues. V was pared by 0 bases and J by 2 bases, with 4 bases of the junction left unmatched. This CDR3 reads CASSVGPGQGAYEQYF. CDR3 sequence (DNA): TGTGCCAGCAGCGTAGGACCGGGACAGGGGGCCTACGAGCAGTACTTC.